One and the same sample provided the 26 T cell receptor beta chains below, sequenced in a study of beta chain features in type 1 diabetes. Study conclusions and caveats: Among all four CD4+ subsets, Type 1 diabetes patients had TCRB CDR3s that were moderately but significantly shorter.

Expressed TCRB transcripts were sequenced because the entire RNA isolate underwent reverse transcription. Using immunoSEQ multiplex PCR, the repertoire was profiled, and TCRdb retains in-frame clones only, with some absent. There are approximately 170,000 clones in the sample; around 8% occur only once, and roughly 0.97% lies in the top ten. Their cognate antigens are unknown. The sample taken for sequencing was central memory CD4+ T cells from blood. The receptors here all came from a woman aged 35 to 49 with type 1 diabetes.

The sample holds a few counts of this clone. V gene TRBV5-1 combines with J gene TRBJ2-5; D is possibly TRBD2 (6 bases). The CDR3 covers 15 residues. With 0 bases removed from V and 1 base from J, the gap between germline ends came to 10 bases. The germline gives CDR1 SGHRS, CDR2 YFSETQ. This CDR3 reads CASSLGGTRQETQYF. CDR3 in DNA: TGCGCCAGCAGCTTGGGAGGGACTCGCCAAGAGACCCAGTACTTC.

The chain couples TRBV29-1 to TRBJ1-1; D ambiguous. There are 13 residues in the CDR3. Trimming removed 3 bases at V and 0 bases at J, with 8 bases between. Germline-derived CDR1 and CDR2 are SQVTM and ANQGSEA. The CDR3 here is CSVEGQMNTEAFF. CDR3 nucleotide sequence: TGCAGCGTTGAGGGCCAAATGAACACTGAAGCTTTCTTT.

Many counts were recorded for this clone. This sequence joins TRBV19 and TRBJ1-2, with 7 bases fitting TRBD1. This CDR3 has 13 residues. Germline assignment: CDR1 LNHDA and CDR2 SQIVND (reference sequence). The ends lost 6 bases at V and 4 bases at J; junction bases unmatched: 5. The CDR3 DNA reads as TGTGCCAGTAGCTTGGGACAGCTCTATGGCTACACCTTC. Translated: CASSLGQLYGYTF.

The table lists this clone with a few counts. The rearrangement links TRBV5-6 to TRBJ2-1; 15 positions agree with TRBD2. Losses at the gene ends were 4 bases for V and 9 bases for J; bases not matched to a gene: 2. The germline gives CDR1 SGHDT, CDR2 YYEEEE. The CDR3 has 14 residues. The CDR3 DNA is TGTGCCAGCAGCCCGGGACTAGCGGGAGGTGAGCAGTTCTTC. This codes for CASSPGLAGGEQFF.

The table lists this clone with a few counts. V is TRBV2 and J is TRBJ1-2; D remains ambiguous. The germline gives CDR1 SNHLY, CDR2 FYNNEI. The V end was cut by 1 base, the J end by 4 bases, with 13 bases between. The CDR3 has 15 residues. In DNA, the CDR3 is TGTGCCAGCAGTGAAGGCGGTAATCCTACCTATGGCTACACCTTC. This translates into CASSEGGNPTYGYTF.

As for this clone: Other DNA sequences of this sample code for an identical CDR3. V usage is TRBV5-1 and J usage is TRBJ2-1; 7 bases line up with TRBD1. The trim removed 1 base at V and 3 bases at J, leaving 1 base unmatched. The germline V gene encodes CDR1 SGHRS and CDR2 YFSETQ. This CDR3 contains 14 residues. In nucleotides, the CDR3 is TGCGCCAGCAGCTTGACAGGGGACTACAATGAGCAGTTCTTC. Translated, it gives CASSLTGDYNEQFF.

This clone has a handful of counts. The chain employs TRBV7-2 and TRBJ2-7, with 8 bases identical to TRBD1. V gave up 3 bases and J gave up 4 bases; unmatched junction bases: 5. This CDR3 has 14 residues. CDR1 is SGHTA, CDR2 FQGNSA, per germline. CDR3 bases: TGTGCCAGCAGCTTTTCCGGGACAGGTTACGAGCAGTACTTC. Translating gives CASSFSGTGYEQYF.

In this sample, this clone turned up a few times. The chain has TRBV28 and TRBJ2-7; TRBD1 is a possible D gene (6 bases). Germline V CDR1 and CDR2: MDHEN, SYDVKM. The CDR3 consists of 12 residues. Trimming left V 7 bases short and J 6 bases short, with 13 bases between. The CDR3 reads CASKGTRGEQYF. CDR3 DNA: TGTGCCAGCAAGGGGACACGGGGCGAGCAGTACTTC.

There are a few counts of this clone. J is TRBJ1-1 and V is TRBV28, with D perhaps TRBD1 (5 bases). V dropped 5 bases and J dropped 5 bases, with 18 bases sitting between them. The V gene's germline CDR1 is MDHEN and CDR2 SYDVKM. The CDR3 contains 15 residues. CDR3 sequence: CASSPPGGGGTEAFF. The CDR3 region has the DNA TGTGCCAGCAGTCCCCCGGGGGGGGGAGGGACTGAAGCTTTCTTT. The full variable domain, in which reference TRBV28 and TRBJ1-1 provide the parts outside the CDR3, is DVKVTQSSRYLVKRTGEKVFLECVQDMDHENMFWYRQDPGLGLRLIYFSYDVKMKEKGDIPEGYSVSREKKERFSLILESASTNQTSMYLCASSPPGGGGTEAFFGQGTRLTVV.

V is TRBV5-4 and J is TRBJ1-1; D ambiguous. V was pared by 0 bases and J by 11 bases, with 20 bases between. Germline CDR1 reads SGHNT; CDR2 reads YYREEE (reference sequence). The CDR3 sequence is 15 residues long. The CDR3 sequence: CASSLEAGLGSGAFF. As DNA, the CDR3 is TGTGCCAGCAGCTTGGAGGCGGGTTTAGGGTCTGGGGCTTTCTTT.

DNA for the CDR3: TGTGCCTGGAGTCTAGGAGAGACCCAGTACTTC. Translating gives CAWSLGETQYF. The chain couples TRBV30 to TRBJ2-5; D uncertain. V was cut by 2 bases and J by 4 bases, with 5 bases left in between. The CDR3 has 11 residues. The germline V gene has CDR1 GTSNPN and CDR2 SVGIG (reference sequence). Filled out from reference TRBV30 and TRBJ2-5, the complete variable domain reads SQTIHQWPATLVQPVGSPLSLECTVEGTSNPNLYWYRQAAGRGLQLLFYSVGIGQISSEVPQNLSASRPQDRQFILSSKKLLLSDSGFYLCAWSLGETQYFGPGTRLLVL.

This clone came up many times. The chain is built from TRBV5-4 and TRBJ1-1; 7 nucleotides line up with TRBD1. V shed 6 bases and J 9 bases; nucleotides not matched to a gene: 14. The germline V gene has CDR1 SGHNT and CDR2 YYREEE (reference sequence). This CDR3 has 14 residues. The CDR3 reads CASTRQGMATQAFF. CDR3 DNA: TGTGCCAGCACCCGACAGGGCATGGCAACCCAAGCTTTCTTT.

This clone was detected a few times. The junction and the germline gene differ at one end; a read error may be behind it. The V call is TRBV7-7, the J call TRBJ2-5; D gene unclear. Germline CDR1 and CDR2: SSHAT and FNYEAQ (reference sequence). The CDR3 has 13 amino acids. CDR3 sequence reads: CASSRGIRETQYF. CDR3 bases: TGTGCTAGCAGCCGAGGAATCCGGGAGACCCAGTACTTC.

V usage is TRBV30 and J usage is TRBJ1-2; D is perhaps TRBD1 (5 bases). V gave up 5 bases and J gave up 8 bases, with 21 bases separating them. Germline CDR1 GTSNPN, CDR2 SVGIG (reference sequence). The CDR3 is 14 residues long. The CDR3 DNA reads TGTGCCTGGGCGGGGACTCCCACCACTAAGGGCTACACCTTC. Translated: CAWAGTPTTKGYTF.

This clone was seen only a few times. The chain is built from TRBV11-2 and TRBJ1-6, with a possible D match to TRBD1 (5 bases). This CDR3 spans 16 amino acids. V lost 5 bases and J 6 bases, leaving 17 bases between the germline ends. The germline gives CDR1 SGHAT, CDR2 FQNNGV. This chain's CDR3 is CASSPGSGGSNSPLHF. CDR3 nucleotides: TGTGCCAGCAGCCCCGGTTCGGGGGGTTCTAATTCACCCCTCCACTTT.

J is TRBJ1-5 and V is TRBV7-9; TRBD1 matches at 10 bases. Trimming at V came to 5 bases and at J to 2 bases, leaving 6 bases not matched to a gene. The germline gives CDR1 SEHNR, CDR2 FQNEAQ (reference sequence). The CDR3 runs 16 residues. CDR3 protein: CASSRGDRGGNQPQHF. CDR3 coding DNA: TGTGCCAGCAGCCGGGGGGACAGGGGAGGCAATCAGCCCCAGCATTTT.

V gene TRBV27 combines with J gene TRBJ1-2; no reliable D call. Trimming cost V 5 bases and J 0 bases, with 16 bases left between them. The CDR3 totals 16 residues. CDR1 MNHEY and CDR2 SMNVEV come from the germline V gene (reference sequence). The DNA of the CDR3 is TGTGCCAGCAGTCCCTCCGGTTGGTCCTCTAACTATGGCTACACCTTC. Its protein is CASSPSGWSSNYGYTF.

V is TRBV7-2 and J is TRBJ2-7, with a weak D call TRBD1 (6 bases). CDR3 size: 16 residues. Germline V gene lookup returns CDR1 SGHTA and CDR2 FQGNSA. V was cut by 1 base and J by 2 bases, with 15 bases left in between. The CDR3 sequence is CASSLESPGVTYEQYF. CDR3 nucleotides: TGTGCCAGCAGCTTAGAATCGCCAGGGGTAACCTACGAGCAGTACTTC.

The chain is built from TRBV7-2 and TRBJ1-2; 7 positions agree with TRBD1. The germline CDR1 and CDR2 sequences are SGHTA and FQGNSA. This CDR3 region has 15 residues. V lost 0 bases and J lost 4; bases outside the gene matches: 5. The CDR3 protein is CASSLATGETYGYTF. The CDR3 DNA reads TGTGCCAGCAGCTTAGCAACAGGGGAAACCTATGGCTACACCTTC.

This clone showed up just a few times. The J gene is TRBJ1-2, the V gene TRBV5-4, with D possibly TRBD1 on 6 matching bases. This CDR3 comprises 16 residues. Germline-derived CDR1 and CDR2 are SGHNT and YYREEE (reference sequence). Trimming left V 1 base short and J 1 base short, with 14 bases between. CDR3: CASSLRAQGGNYGYTF. The CDR3 nucleotides are TGTGCCAGCAGCTTGCGCGCACAGGGTGGTAACTATGGCTACACCTTC.

The rearrangement joins TRBV9 to TRBJ1-6, with 9 nucleotides matching TRBD1. Germline V gene lookup returns CDR1 SGDLS and CDR2 YYNGEE. V gave up 4 bases and J gave up 10 bases; unmatched junction bases: 15. The CDR3 spans 17 residues. The CDR3 sequence: CASSPSGQGAAESPLHF. The CDR3 DNA is TGTGCCAGCAGCCCCTCGGGACAGGGCGCCGCGGAATCACCCCTCCACTTT. Complete variable domain (other parts from reference TRBV9 and TRBJ1-6): DSGVTQTPKHLITATGQRVTLRCSPRSGDLSVYWYQQSLDQGLQFLIQYYNGEERAKGNILERFSAQQFPDLHSELNLSSLELGDSALYFCASSPSGQGAAESPLHFGNGTRLTVT.

V gene TRBV15 combines with J gene TRBJ2-5, with D perhaps matching TRBD2 (6 bases). The CDR3 length is 15 residues. From germline, CDR1 is LNHNV and CDR2 YYDKDF (reference sequence). Trimming shortened V by 0 bases and J by 5 bases, and 13 bases separated the two germline ends. As DNA, the CDR3 is TGTGCCACCAGCAGAGATCAACTGAGCGGGGAGACCCAGTACTTC. Translated: CATSRDQLSGETQYF.

The chain combines TRBV28 with TRBJ1-6; the D gene is possibly TRBD1 (5 bases). The germline V gene encodes CDR1 MDHEN and CDR2 SYDVKM. The CDR3 length is 15 residues. V lost 3 bases, J lost 7 bases, and 13 bases lay in between. CDR3 residues: CASSLSGVVNSPLHF. The CDR3 DNA follows: TGTGCCAGCAGTTTGTCGGGGGTAGTAAATTCACCCCTCCACTTT.

In this sample, this clone turned up a few times. The chain employs TRBV28 and TRBJ1-2; perhaps TRBD1 as D (5 bases). Trimming pared 6 bases from V and 5 bases from J, leaving 16 bases between. Per the germline V gene, CDR1 is MDHEN and CDR2 is SYDVKM. This CDR3 comprises 14 residues. The CDR3 region is CASRADGGGYGYTF. CDR3 bases: TGTGCCAGCAGAGCAGACGGGGGGGGATATGGCTACACCTTC.

This clone was counted between two and nine times. V usage is TRBV15 and J usage is TRBJ2-3, with 15 bases fitting TRBD2. J was trimmed by 7 bases and V by 2 bases; bases with no gene match: 4. This CDR3 comprises 16 residues. Germline values: CDR1 LNHNV, CDR2 YYDKDF (reference sequence). CDR3 bases: TGTGCCACCAGCAGATCGGGACTAGCGGGGGGCAATACGCAGTATTTT. This codes for CATSRSGLAGGNTQYF.

This clone was seen a few times. The chain couples TRBV9 to TRBJ2-7, with TRBD1 matching over 10 bases. This CDR3 comprises 15 residues. V lost 1 base to trimming and J lost 1 base; unmatched junction nucleotides: 2. CDR1 and CDR2 from the germline V gene are SGDLS and YYNGEE. The CDR3 DNA is TGTGCCAGCAGCGTAACGGGACAGGGGTCCTACGAGCAGTACTTC. It encodes CASSVTGQGSYEQYF.